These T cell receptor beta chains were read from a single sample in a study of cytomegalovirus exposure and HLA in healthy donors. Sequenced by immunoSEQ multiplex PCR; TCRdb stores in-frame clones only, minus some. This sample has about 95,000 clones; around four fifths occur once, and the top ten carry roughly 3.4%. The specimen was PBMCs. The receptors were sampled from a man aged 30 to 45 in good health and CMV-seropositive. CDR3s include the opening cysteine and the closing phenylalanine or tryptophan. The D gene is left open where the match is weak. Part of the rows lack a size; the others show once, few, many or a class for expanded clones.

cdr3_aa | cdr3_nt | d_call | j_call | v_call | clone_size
CASSPASGSSTGELFF | TGTGCCAGCAGTCCGGCTAGCGGGAGTAGCACCGGGGAGCTGTTTTTT | TRBD2 | TRBJ2-2 | TRBV27 | NA
CASSPRSNTLYNEQFF | TGCGCCAGCAGCCCAAGATCTAATACGCTCTACAATGAGCAGTTCTTC | NA | TRBJ2-1 | TRBV5-1 | NA
CASSLDGGDWPQHF | TGTGCCAGCAGCTTAGACGGGGGGGACTGGCCCCAGCATTTT | NA | TRBJ1-5 | TRBV11-2 | NA
CASSEGHQLTDTQYF | TGCGCCAGCAGTGAGGGACACCAACTCACAGATACGCAGTATTTT | NA | TRBJ2-3 | TRBV10-1 | NA
CASSSGLAGGVRADTQYF | TGCGCCAGCAGCTCGGGACTAGCGGGAGGAGTGAGGGCAGATACGCAGTATTTT | TRBD2 | TRBJ2-3 | TRBV5-1 | once
CASSSGQGNEQFF | TGCGCCAGCAGCTCCGGACAGGGAAATGAGCAGTTCTTC | TRBD1 | TRBJ2-1 | TRBV5-1 | NA
CASTRLAGGFTDTQYF | TGTGCCAGCACTCGACTAGCGGGAGGGTTCACAGATACGCAGTATTTT | TRBD2 | TRBJ2-3 | TRBV2 | NA
CASSRLGTEAFF | TGTGCCAGCAGCCGACTTGGCACTGAAGCTTTCTTT | NA | TRBJ1-1 | TRBV5-5 | NA
CASSQDSSLGKDTQYF | TGTGCCAGCAGCCAAGATTCTAGCCTTGGGAAAGATACGCAGTATTTT | NA | TRBJ2-3 | TRBV14 | once
CASSPLPGASSYNEQFF | TGTGCCAGCTCACCACTCCCAGGTGCAAGCTCCTACAATGAGCAGTTCTTC | NA | TRBJ2-1 | TRBV18 | NA
CASSPINPTDTQYF | TGTGCCAGCTCACCAATAAATCCCACAGATACGCAGTATTTT | NA | TRBJ2-3 | TRBV18 | NA
CASSPPDRTYYGYTF | TGTGCCAGCTCACCACCGGACAGGACCTACTATGGCTACACCTTC | TRBD1 | TRBJ1-2 | TRBV18 | NA
CASSSTGEFYEQYF | TGTGCCAGCAGTTCGACAGGGGAGTTCTACGAGCAGTACTTC | TRBD1 | TRBJ2-7 | TRBV6-5 | NA
CASSVRGDNSPLHF | TGTGCCAGCAGCGTCAGGGGGGACAATTCACCCCTCCACTTT | TRBD1 | TRBJ1-6 | TRBV9 | once
CASSWMNRGGSPEAFF | TGCGCCAGCAGCTGGATGAACAGGGGTGGTTCGCCTGAAGCTTTCTTT | TRBD1 | TRBJ1-1 | TRBV5-1 | few
CASSLGAGSSYEQYF | TGTGCCAGCAGCTTAGGGGCAGGCTCCTCCTACGAGCAGTACTTC | NA | TRBJ2-7 | TRBV7-9 | NA
CASSLVRGEAFF | TGTGCCAGCAGCTTAGTAAGAGGTGAAGCTTTCTTT | NA | TRBJ1-1 | TRBV7-6 | NA
CASSLSAGPTEAFF | TGTGCCAGCAGTTTAAGTGCGGGGCCCACTGAAGCTTTCTTT | NA | TRBJ1-1 | TRBV28 | NA
CASSPPGLETYEQYF | TGTGCCAGCAGTCCACCGGGACTGGAGACCTACGAGCAGTACTTC | NA | TRBJ2-7 | TRBV28 | NA
CASSFSGNTEAFF | TGTGCCAGCAGCTTTTCGGGTAACACTGAAGCTTTCTTT | NA | TRBJ1-1 | TRBV11-2 | NA
CAGSPTLGEPNEKLFF | TGCGCCGGCAGCCCTACCTTAGGAGAACCTAATGAAAAACTGTTTTTT | NA | TRBJ1-4 | TRBV5-1 | NA
CAWSAGVGNIQYF | TGTGCCTGGAGTGCGGGGGTTGGAAACATTCAGTACTTC | NA | TRBJ2-4 | TRBV30 | NA
CASSFSGSGDEQYF | TGCGCCAGCAGCTTTAGCGGGAGTGGGGACGAGCAGTACTTC | TRBD2 | TRBJ2-7 | TRBV5-1 | NA
CASSLGLAGVSADTQYF | TGTGCCAGCAGCTTGGGTCTAGCGGGAGTTTCGGCAGATACGCAGTATTTT | TRBD2 | TRBJ2-3 | TRBV5-4 | NA
CASSSSPLLAKNIQYF | TGTGCCAGCAGTTCTAGTCCCCTACTGGCCAAAAACATTCAGTACTTC | NA | TRBJ2-4 | TRBV28 | NA
CASSLATVDNEQFF | TGTGCCAGCAGCTTGGCCACGGTCGACAATGAGCAGTTCTTC | NA | TRBJ2-1 | TRBV5-4 | NA
CASSWLAGVSEQFF | TGTGCCAGCAGCTGGCTAGCGGGAGTATCTGAGCAGTTCTTC | TRBD2 | TRBJ2-1 | TRBV7-9 | NA
CASSPAARGLDSNQPQHF | TGTGCCAGCTCACCAGCCGCCAGGGGGCTTGATAGCAATCAGCCCCAGCATTTT | TRBD1 | TRBJ1-5 | TRBV18 | NA
CASSAAPQPSGDTYEQYF | TGTGCCAGCAGCGCAGCACCTCAGCCTAGCGGGGATACCTACGAGCAGTACTTC | TRBD2 | TRBJ2-7 | TRBV7-2 | NA
CASSYSTGYEQYF | TGTGCCAGCAGTTACTCGACGGGGTACGAGCAGTACTTC | NA | TRBJ2-7 | TRBV6-5 | NA
CAIRKEQLAGAYEQYF | TGTGCCATCAGAAAGGAGCAACTAGCGGGAGCCTACGAGCAGTACTTC | TRBD2 | TRBJ2-7 | TRBV10-3 | NA
CASSQDLLAGSPLHF | TGTGCCAGCAGCCAAGATCTCCTGGCGGGTTCACCCCTCCACTTT | NA | TRBJ1-6 | TRBV14 | NA
CASSPTSGPGNTIYF | TGTGCCAGCTCACCAACGTCAGGTCCTGGAAACACCATATATTTT | NA | TRBJ1-3 | TRBV18 | NA
CASSRSGDSYEQYF | TGTGCCAGCAGTCGAAGCGGGGACTCCTACGAGCAGTACTTC | TRBD2 | TRBJ2-7 | TRBV28 | NA
CASSVDGVTGRTEAFF | TGTGCCAGCAGCGTAGACGGGGTCACCGGGAGAACTGAAGCTTTCTTT | NA | TRBJ1-1 | TRBV9 | few
CASSEIGGLEDTQYF | TGCGCCAGCAGTGAGATTGGGGGACTGGAAGATACGCAGTATTTT | NA | TRBJ2-3 | TRBV10-1 | NA
CASSLAPGVTDTQYF | TGTGCCAGCAGCTTAGCGCCAGGGGTAACAGATACGCAGTATTTT | NA | TRBJ2-3 | TRBV11-2 | once
CASSLSSGSGNTIYF | TGTGCCAGCAGCTTAAGCTCTGGCTCTGGAAACACCATATATTTT | NA | TRBJ1-3 | TRBV7-8 | NA
CASSVGRGDNEQFF | TGTGCCAGCAGTGTAGGTCGGGGGGACAATGAGCAGTTCTTC | TRBD2 | TRBJ2-1 | TRBV11-3 | NA
CASSLAEEGGDTDTQYF | TGTGCCAGCAGCTTAGCAGAGGAAGGGGGGGACACAGATACGCAGTATTTT | NA | TRBJ2-3 | TRBV7-9 | NA
CASSPGRALINEQFF | TGTGCCAGCAGCCCCGGGAGGGCCTTGATAAATGAGCAGTTCTTC | TRBD2 | TRBJ2-1 | TRBV5-6 | NA
CASIREGTEAFF | TGTGCCAGCATACGGGAGGGCACTGAAGCTTTCTTT | NA | TRBJ1-1 | TRBV6-6 | many
CASSLLGVGNQPQHF | TGTGCCAGCAGTTTATTAGGGGTGGGAAACCAGCCCCAGCATTTT | NA | TRBJ1-5 | TRBV28 | NA
CSVDSRGLNTEAFF | TGCAGCGTTGACTCCAGGGGGCTGAACACTGAAGCTTTCTTT | TRBD1 | TRBJ1-1 | TRBV29-1 | NA
CASSLTGHYEQYF | TGTGCCAGCAGCTTGACGGGACACTACGAGCAGTACTTC | NA | TRBJ2-7 | TRBV5-4 | NA
CASSQDSGRASGEQFF | TGCGCCAGCAGCCAAGATTCCGGGAGGGCCTCCGGTGAGCAGTTCTTC | TRBD2 | TRBJ2-1 | TRBV4-3 | once
CASSWWDRSSYNSPLHF | TGTGCCAGCAGTTGGTGGGACAGGAGCTCCTATAATTCACCCCTCCACTTT | TRBD1 | TRBJ1-6 | TRBV27 | NA
CSASIMSTQYF | TGCAGTGCTAGTATAATGAGTACGCAGTATTTT | NA | TRBJ2-3 | TRBV20-1 | NA
CASSPVPLLGRTTLTYEQYF | TGTGCCAGCTCACCGGTCCCCCTTTTAGGTAGGACTACTTTAACCTACGAGCAGTACTTC | NA | TRBJ2-7 | TRBV18 | NA
CASSPSQGSYEQYF | TGTGCCAGCAGCCCCTCGCAGGGATCCTACGAGCAGTACTTC | NA | TRBJ2-7 | TRBV6-5 | once
CASSGQGVALYNEQFF | TGTGCCAGCAGCGGCCAGGGGGTGGCTCTATACAATGAGCAGTTCTTC | TRBD1 | TRBJ2-1 | TRBV7-6 | NA
CASSQESGGTYEQYF | TGCGCCAGCAGCCAAGAAAGCGGGGGGACCTACGAGCAGTACTTC | TRBD2 | TRBJ2-7 | TRBV4-1 | NA
CASSYTDRAYGYTF | TGTGCCAGCAGTTACACCGACAGGGCCTATGGCTACACCTTC | TRBD1 | TRBJ1-2 | TRBV6-5 | once
CASSLDGQGGQPQHF | TGTGCCAGCAGCTTAGATGGACAGGGTGGTCAGCCCCAGCATTTT | TRBD1 | TRBJ1-5 | TRBV7-9 | NA
CSVGGGTGGNEQFF | TGCAGCGTTGGGGGGGGGACAGGGGGCAATGAGCAGTTCTTC | TRBD1 | TRBJ2-1 | TRBV29-1 | NA